This T cell receptor (beta chain) originates from a study of T cell responses to AZD1222 COVID-19 vaccine. General study points: The reported proportion of spike-specific TCRs targeting unmutated variant regions was nearly half. Repertoires were sampled only after the peak T cell response. The donor group comprised mostly white British people and more females; the analysis possibly underestimated clonal diversity.

The germline V and J ends were trimmed by 0 bases and 3 bases, with 9 bases remaining between them. The CDR3 has 15 amino acids. CDR1 MNHEY and CDR2 SVGAGI come from the germline V gene. With respect to this clone: Its cognate antigen is unknown.

Produced via immunoSEQ multiplex PCR; TCRdb's table is partial and in-frame only. The profile shows some 25,000 clones, about 85% of them singletons. This sequence joins TRBV6-5 and TRBJ1-5; no clear D. This clonotype was obtained from an adult who received the AZD1222 COVID-19 vaccine. The sample here was peripheral blood, taken 28 days after the second AZD1222 dose. CDR3 sequence reads: CASSYSFGVNQPQHF. CDR3 bases: TGTGCCAGCAGTTACTCGTTCGGAGTCAATCAGCCCCAGCATTTT.